One sample yielded the 6 T cell receptor beta chains listed below, sequenced in a study of spatial heterogeneity in lung cancer (dated 2019 in TCRdb). Summary of the overall study and its limitations: A correlation was observed between the number of expanded intratumoral alpha and beta TCRs and the tumor nonsynonymous mutation count.

These receptors' targets are unknown. Preparation of the library involved 5' RACE. TCRdb lists the instrument as NextSeq 500. TCRdb cleaned the public reads at Q25 with fastp, built clones with MiXCR and kept in-frame beta chains. Rows with a matching CDR3 protein are joined into one entry that keeps the most common DNA and genes. Within this sample are under 6,500 distinct CDR3 sequences, with around 9.8% of them counted one time only. The top ten clonotypes cover roughly 30% of the sample. The meaning of the sample's time point label: sample taken at primary tumor resection. Source: lung tumor tissue, taken at surgery. These receptors all stem from a female donor with early-stage non-small cell lung cancer.

This clonotype was detected ten times or more. The chain is built from TRBV5-1 and TRBJ2-2; no clear D gene. This CDR3 comprises 14 residues. Germline V gene lookup returns CDR1 SGHRS and CDR2 YFSETQ. V was pared by 0 bases and J by 4 bases, with 7 bases between. CDR3 region: CASSLGRITGELFF. CDR3 nucleotides: TGCGCCAGCAGCTTGGGGAGAATCACCGGGGAGCTGTTTTTT.

By share, this clonotype counts as medium-sized. The V gene is TRBV27, the J gene TRBJ2-1; D gene unclear. Germline V gene data show CDR1 as MNHEY and CDR2 as SMNVEV (reference sequence). The CDR3 contains 15 residues. V was pared by 6 bases and J by 4 bases, with 16 bases between. CDR3 residues: CASSPHRKPYNEQFF. The CDR3 nucleotides are TGTGCCAGCAGCCCACATCGAAAGCCGTACAATGAGCAGTTCTTC.

About this clonotype itself: A much larger clone sits a single nucleotide away, making a read error possible. V and J are TRBV28 and TRBJ2-3; D call uncertain. Germline V gene lookup returns CDR1 MDHEN and CDR2 SYDVKM. The CDR3 is made up of 15 amino acids. The CDR3 region is CVSSSDQQSTDTQYF. The CDR3 region has the DNA TGTGTCAGCAGTTCCGATCAACAGAGCACAGATACGCAGTATTTT.

This clonotype was found a few times. The rearrangement links TRBV6-6 to TRBJ2-7; TRBD1 or TRBD2 may be the D gene (5 bases each). The CDR3 runs to 14 residues. V lost 2 bases and J lost 0, with 8 bases in between. The V gene's germline CDR1 is MNHNY and CDR2 SVGAGI (reference sequence). The CDR3 spells CASSYKGSSYEQYV. CDR3 sequence (DNA): TGTGCCAGCAGTTACAAGGGGAGCTCCTACGAGCAGTACGTC.

As regards this clonotype: This is likely a read error, given that the CDR3 carries no conserved phenylalanine or tryptophan at its end. The chain employs TRBV7-3 and TRBJ2-6; 7 nucleotides align to TRBD1. Germline values: CDR1 SGHTA, CDR2 FQGTGA. This CDR3 spans 19 amino acids. Trimming took 1 base from V and 1 from J; bases not matched to a gene: 10. CDR3 sequence reads: CASSLRSNRGRSGANVLTL. The CDR3 coding sequence is TGTGCCAGCAGCTTAAGGTCAAACAGGGGAAGGTCTGGGGCCAACGTCCTGACTCTC.

On this clonotype itself: Possible read error: a much larger clone is one base away. The chain carries TRBV7-8 and TRBJ2-7, with D unresolved. Germline V gene lookup returns CDR1 SGHVS and CDR2 FQNEAQ. This CDR3 spans 15 amino acids. With 5 bases removed from V and 4 bases from J, the gap between germline ends came to 18 bases. For the CDR3, the DNA is TGTGCCAGCAGCCCCCCGGTCAGGAAAATTTACGAGCAGTACTTC. Translated, it gives CASSPPVRKIYEQYF.